This T cell receptor (beta chain) was identified during a study of cytomegalovirus exposure and HLA in healthy donors. This clone was counted between two and nine times. The PCR had 60 Vbeta and 13 Jbeta primers. Libraries were prepared by immunoSEQ multiplex PCR; TCRdb keeps only in-frame clonotypes and omits some of them. The profile shows 150,000 or so clones, nearly 80% of them singletons. Between the trimmed V and J ends, which lost 4 bases and 1 base, there was a span of 22 bases. The CDR3 spans 18 residues. Looked up from germline, CDR1 is LGHNA and CDR2 is YNFKEQ. The origin of this receptor is a man aged 25-40 years in good health and CMV-seropositive. Specimen: PBMCs. The J gene is TRBJ1-1, the V gene TRBV4-2, with D maybe TRBD1 (6 bases). The DNA of the CDR3 is TGTGCCAGCAGCCCCCCCAGTTCCGGGGGGCTGGGGAACACTGAAGCTTTCTTT. The encoded protein is CASSPPSSGGLGNTEAFF.